The rows below give T cell receptor beta chains drawn from one sample of a study of CD4 T cells in relation to SARS-CoV-2 and coronaviruses. TCRdb's table, derived via immunoSEQ multiplex PCR, lists solely in-frame clones and lacks some. The sample has just over 15,000 clones, under 85% seen once. Their antigens remain unidentified. The material sequenced was CD4+ T cells from PBMCs, cultured in vitro. The receptors were gathered from a human donor in good health. The CDR3 runs from the conserved cysteine through the conserved F or W. D genes are given only for firm matches. The listing skips clone size in some rows; elsewhere it reads once, few, many or a size class.

few	TRBD2	TRBV4-1	TRBJ2-7	TGCGCCAGCAGCCGGACCGGGACTAGCGGAACCTACGAGCAGTACTTC	CASSRTGTSGTYEQYF
NA	TRBD2	TRBV6-1	TRBJ2-7	TGTGCCAGCAGTGAAGCGCGGACTAGCGGGAAGAACGAGCAGTACTTC	CASSEARTSGKNEQYF
NA	NA	TRBV15	TRBJ2-5	TGTGCCACCAGCAGAGTGTTCGGAGAGACCCAGTACTTC	CATSRVFGETQYF
NA	NA	TRBV6-2/TRBV6-3	TRBJ1-1	TGTGCCAGCAGCACTTCAGGAGGGTTGCTTCCAGCTTTCTTT	CASSTSGGLLPAFF
few	NA	TRBV4-1	TRBJ2-1	TGCGCCAGCAGCCCCCTAGGCGACTCCTACAATGAGCAGTTCTTC	CASSPLGDSYNEQFF
NA	NA	TRBV19	TRBJ2-1	TGTGCCAGTAGTAAGGAGGGTGGTTGGGGTGAGCAGTTCTTC	CASSKEGGWGEQFF
few	NA	TRBV4-1	TRBJ2-2	TGCGCCAGCAGCCAAGATCCGACAGGGGAGCTGTTTTTT	CASSQDPTGELFF
NA	NA	TRBV2	TRBJ2-1	TGTGCCAGCACCGAAGGCCTAAAGTCCTACAATGAGCAGTTCTTC	CASTEGLKSYNEQFF
NA	NA	TRBV25-1	TRBJ2-7	TGTGCCAGCAGTGTACTCTACGAGCAGTACTTC	CASSVLYEQYF
NA	NA	TRBV24-1	TRBJ2-5	TGTGCCACTTCCCCACCGGGACAACATCAAGAGACCCAGTACTTC	CATSPPGQHQETQYF
NA	NA	TRBV6-4	TRBJ2-1	TGTGCCAGCAGTGCCTCTGAGCAGGGGGAGCAGTTCTTC	CASSASEQGEQFF
NA	TRBD2	TRBV24-1	TRBJ2-3	TGTGCCACCAGTGAGGGGACTAGCGGGAGAGAAGATACGCAGTATTTT	CATSEGTSGREDTQYF
NA	NA	TRBV3-1/TRBV3-2	TRBJ2-1	TGTGCCAGCAGCCCCGAGCGGGTTGATTACAATGAGCAGTTCTTC	CASSPERVDYNEQFF
NA	NA	TRBV6-2/TRBV6-3	TRBJ2-3	TGTGCCAGCAGTTGGGCACGGGGGAGAGATACGCAGTATTTT	CASSWARGRDTQYF
NA	NA	TRBV7-2	TRBJ1-5	TGTGCCAGCAGCTTAGGTTTGAATCAGCCCCAGCATTTT	CASSLGLNQPQHF
NA	NA	TRBV24-1	TRBJ2-1	TGTGCCACCAGTGGGTTTGGAGGGAGCTCCTACAATGAGCAGTTCTTC	CATSGFGGSSYNEQFF
NA	TRBD2	TRBV28	TRBJ2-5	TGTGCCAGCAGTCCCACGCGACTAGCGGAGAGACAAGAGACCCAGTACTTC	CASSPTRLAERQETQYF
once	TRBD1	TRBV6-5	TRBJ1-2	TGTGCCAGCAGGAGGACAGGGGACCTCTATGGCTACACCTTC	CASRRTGDLYGYTF
NA	TRBD1	TRBV2	TRBJ1-1	TGTGCCAGCAGCCAGACAGGGGTTCTTGAAGCTTTCTTT	CASSQTGVLEAFF
NA	TRBD2	TRBV9	TRBJ2-1	TGTGCCAGCAGCGGGGGACTAGCGGGGGGGGTCTACAATGAGCAGTTCTTC	CASSGGLAGGVYNEQFF
NA	TRBD2	TRBV5-1	TRBJ2-3	TGCGCCAGCAGCTTGGGGATGACTAGCGGGAGGTTGACAGATACGCAGTATTTT	CASSLGMTSGRLTDTQYF
NA	NA	TRBV9	TRBJ2-1	TGTGCCAGCAGCGTAGGTCTCAATGAGCAGTTCTTC	CASSVGLNEQFF
NA	TRBD1	TRBV7-9	TRBJ1-1	TGTGCCAGCAGCTTAGTTGCAGGGGGCTACACTGAAGCTTTCTTT	CASSLVAGGYTEAFF
NA	TRBD2	TRBV18	TRBJ2-1	TGTGCCAGCTCACCACCCAGGGGTGCTAGCGGGAGGGCCAATGAGCAGTTCTTC	CASSPPRGASGRANEQFF
NA	NA	TRBV4-1	TRBJ1-1	TGCGCCAGCAGCCAGAGGGACCGGGGGCTGAACACTGAAGCTTTCTTT	CASSQRDRGLNTEAFF
few	NA	TRBV6-4	TRBJ2-3	TGTGCCACCGCCGGAGGAGACACAGATACGCAGTATTTT	CATAGGDTDTQYF
NA	TRBD1	TRBV2	TRBJ1-5	TGTGCCAGCAGTGAACAGGGGGTGGACAATCAGCCCCAGCATTTT	CASSEQGVDNQPQHF
NA	TRBD2	TRBV5-1	TRBJ2-5	TGCGCCAGCAGTCTGGGACTAAGCCAAGAGACCCAGTACTTC	CASSLGLSQETQYF
NA	TRBD2	TRBV7-3	TRBJ2-1	TGTGCCAGCAGCCCGGGACCTAGCGGGAGTAGTAATGAGCAGTTCTTC	CASSPGPSGSSNEQFF
once	NA	TRBV6-6	TRBJ2-1	TGTGCCAGCACCTACCGGGAGCTGGGCTACAATGAGCAGTTCTTC	CASTYRELGYNEQFF
few	NA	TRBV5-1	TRBJ1-2	TGCGCCAGCAGCTTGGATGGAGTACCCCCCTATGGCTACACCTTC	CASSLDGVPPYGYTF
NA	TRBD2	TRBV5-6	TRBJ2-3	TGTGCCAGCAGCCGGGGGGGCTCCTGGCTGGATACGCAGTATTTT	CASSRGGSWLDTQYF
NA	NA	TRBV28	TRBJ1-3	TGTGCCAGCAGTAGACAGGTATCCTCTGGAAACACCATATATTTT	CASSRQVSSGNTIYF
NA	TRBD2	TRBV5-4	TRBJ2-1	TGTGCCAGCAGCATATCAGCGGGAGGGCCCAATGAGCAGTTCTTC	CASSISAGGPNEQFF
NA	TRBD2	TRBV24-1	TRBJ2-1	TGTGCCACCAGTGGGGGACTAGCGGGAAACAATGAGCAGTTCTTC	CATSGGLAGNNEQFF
few	TRBD2	TRBV2	TRBJ2-7	TGTGCCAGCTGGGGACTAGCGGGAGGGCCTGGGGAGCAGTACTTC	CASWGLAGGPGEQYF
NA	TRBD2	TRBV7-3	TRBJ2-1	TGTGCCAGCAGCTTAAGGGAAGGACTAGCGGGTTACAATGAGCAGTTCTTC	CASSLREGLAGYNEQFF
few	TRBD2	TRBV6-1	TRBJ2-7	TGTGCCAGCAGTGCAGGACTAGCGGGACCCGGGTACGAGCAGTACTTC	CASSAGLAGPGYEQYF
NA	TRBD2	TRBV27	TRBJ2-7	TGTGCCAGCAGTCAAGCGGGAGGCCCGAACGAGCAGTACTTC	CASSQAGGPNEQYF
NA	NA	TRBV9	TRBJ2-3	TGTGCCAGCAGCCCCTGGACAGATACAGATACGCAGTATTTT	CASSPWTDTDTQYF
NA	NA	TRBV6-2/TRBV6-3	TRBJ2-5	TGTGCCAGCAGTTACTCGAATGCGGTCCCGGGGACCCAGTACTTC	CASSYSNAVPGTQYF
NA	NA	TRBV6-2/TRBV6-3	TRBJ2-7	TGTGCCAGCAGTCCCTCCCGTCTTGAGCAGTACTTC	CASSPSRLEQYF
NA	NA	TRBV6-4	TRBJ2-1	TGTGCCAGCAGTGACGGAACTTTACCTGGGAATGAGCAGTTCTTC	CASSDGTLPGNEQFF
once	TRBD1	TRBV5-1	TRBJ2-5	TGCGCCAGCAGCTTATGGAGGACAGGTTCAGAGACCCAGTACTTC	CASSLWRTGSETQYF
NA	TRBD1	TRBV25-1	TRBJ2-5	TGTGCCAGCAGCTACCGGGACAGGGTTTTCCAAGAGACCCAGTACTTC	CASSYRDRVFQETQYF
few	TRBD1	TRBV19	TRBJ1-5	TGTGCCAGTAGTCCAAGACAGGGCGTCGGCAATCAGCCCCAGCATTTT	CASSPRQGVGNQPQHF
NA	TRBD2	TRBV28	TRBJ2-7	TGTGCCAGCAGTTCGCTAGCGGGAGCATCCTACGAGCAGTACTTC	CASSSLAGASYEQYF
NA	NA	TRBV11-3	TRBJ2-7	TGTGCCAGCAGCTATGAGACCCCGACAAAACGAGGAAGCGAGCAGTACTTC	CASSYETPTKRGSEQYF
NA	NA	TRBV2	TRBJ2-2	TGTGCCAGCAGTGAATCCGGACTCCACACCGGGGAGCTGTTTTTT	CASSESGLHTGELFF
NA	TRBD1	TRBV4-1	TRBJ1-2	TGCGCCAGCAGCCCTTTCCAGGGGGAGCACTCTAACTATGGCTACACCTTC	CASSPFQGEHSNYGYTF
NA	TRBD2	TRBV7-8	TRBJ2-2	TGTGCCAGCAGCTTAATAGCGGGGTACACCGGGGAGCTGTTTTTT	CASSLIAGYTGELFF
NA	NA	TRBV12-1	TRBJ2-1	TGTGCCAGCAGCCCCGGACGACAGGGTACCCTATCCCTCCCCTCCTACAATGAGCAGTTCTTC	CASSPGRQGTLSLPSYNEQFF
NA	NA	TRBV6-6	TRBJ1-1	TGTGCCAGCAATCGCCTGTGGGGGGAGAAGGGAAACACTCGATTGGTCACTGAAGCTTTCTTT	CASNRLWGEKGNTRLVTEAFF
NA	TRBD2	TRBV7-8	TRBJ2-7	TGTGCCAGCAGCCCACTAGCGGTAAGCTCCTACGAGCAGTACTTC	CASSPLAVSSYEQYF